Detailed here is one TCR beta chain. This record comes from a study of blood T cell repertoires in COVID-19. Using immunoSEQ multiplex PCR, the repertoire was profiled, and TCRdb retains in-frame clones only, with some absent. Counted here are some 230,000 clones, roughly 80% occurring once; the ten biggest clones make up 5% to 6.5%. From germline, CDR1 is GTSNPN and CDR2 SVGIG (reference sequence). CDR3 length: 15 residues. V was trimmed by 1 base and J by 0 bases, leaving 10 bases between them. Sequenced material: peripheral blood. This chain connects TRBV30 to TRBJ1-5; no clear D. This receptor was obtained from a woman aged 55-70 years who had recovered from COVID-19. As DNA, the CDR3 is TGTGCCTGGAGTGCCTTACAGTATAGCAATCAGCCCCAGCATTTT. Protein product: CAWSALQYSNQPQHF. Full variable domain (rest looked up from reference TRBV30 and TRBJ1-5): SQTIHQWPATLVQPVGSPLSLECTVEGTSNPNLYWYRQAAGRGLQLLFYSVGIGQISSEVPQNLSASRPQDRQFILSSKKLLLSDSGFYLCAWSALQYSNQPQHFGDGTRLSIL.